The 25 T cell receptor beta chains below come from one sample, sequenced in a study of T cells in Graves' hyperthyroidism and ophthalmopathy. TCR beta CDR3 sequences were amplified from RNA transcripts. TCR CDR3 underwent first-round RT-PCR with the HTBI primer set. TCRdb independently ran MiXCR on the multiplex PCR reads; one entry per CDR3 protein. The sample lists approximately 380,000 distinct CDR3 sequences, under 20% occurring once. Material for sequencing was blood. The receptors derive from a woman under 30 with Graves' hyperthyroidism.

This clonotype was picked up many times. The V and J genes are TRBV4-1 and TRBJ1-2; D gene ambiguous. V dropped 0 bases and J dropped 4 bases, with 15 bases sitting between them. Germline CDR1 is MGHRA and CDR2 is YSYEKL. CDR3 size: 16 residues. The CDR3 sequence is CASSQDVEEVGYGYTF. As DNA, the CDR3 is TGCGCCAGCAGCCAAGATGTGGAAGAGGTGGGCTATGGCTACACCTTC.

This clonotype came up many times. V gene TRBV7-3 combines with J gene TRBJ1-1; D is uncertain. V was shortened by 5 bases and J by 7 bases, with 14 bases between the two germline ends. The germline V gene encodes CDR1 SGHTA and CDR2 FQGTGA. This CDR3 spans 13 amino acids. The CDR3 sequence: CASSPDPTGEAFF. For the CDR3, the DNA is TGTGCCAGCAGCCCAGACCCTACGGGTGAAGCTTTCTTT.

At least ten counts were recorded for this clonotype. The chain couples TRBV19 to TRBJ2-2; D not certain. Germline loops: CDR1 LNHDA, CDR2 SQIVND (reference sequence). The CDR3 spans 14 residues. The ends were cut back, 3 bases at V and 0 bases at J, with 5 bases in the middle. The CDR3: CASSMGPNTGELFF. The DNA of the CDR3 is TGTGCCAGTAGTATGGGCCCGAACACCGGGGAGCTGTTTTTT.

This clonotype was seen a handful of times. The chain uses TRBV11-2 and TRBJ2-5; 8 bases map to TRBD1. Germline V gene sequence: CDR1 SGHAT, CDR2 FQNNGV. V was pared by 7 bases and J by 8 bases, with 9 bases of the junction left unmatched. The CDR3 has 13 residues. The CDR3 sequence: CASTMDRAETQYF. For the CDR3, the DNA is TGTGCCAGCACCATGGACAGGGCCGAAACCCAGTACTTC. The full variable domain, with the rest looked up from reference TRBV11-2 and TRBJ2-5, is EAGVAQSPRYKIIEKRQSVAFWCNPISGHATLYWYQQILGQGPKLLIQFQNNGVVDDSQLPKDRFSAERLKGVDSTLKIQPAKLEDSAVYLCASTMDRAETQYFGPGTRLLVL.

The chain uses TRBV20-1 and TRBJ2-5, with no clear D. V was cut by 5 bases and J by 1 base, with 17 bases left in between. Germline lookup yields CDR1 DFQATT and CDR2 SNEGSKA (reference sequence). The CDR3 consists of 15 residues. CDR3 nucleotides: TGCAGTGCTGGTCCGGGCCTCGGAATCCAAGAGACCCAGTACTTC. Its protein is CSAGPGLGIQETQYF.

This clonotype appeared many times. The chain couples TRBV7-9 to TRBJ2-5, with 8 bases matching TRBD1. Trimming at V came to 5 bases and at J to 4 bases, leaving 9 bases not matched to a gene. This CDR3 comprises 15 residues. Germline lookup yields CDR1 SEHNR and CDR2 FQNEAQ (reference sequence). The CDR3 protein is CASSPYGQGGETQYF. The CDR3 DNA is TGTGCCAGCAGCCCTTATGGACAGGGTGGAGAGACCCAGTACTTC. The whole variable domain, filled in from reference TRBV7-9 and TRBJ2-5, reads DTGVSQNPRHKITKRGQNVTFRCDPISEHNRLYWYRQTLGQGPEFLTYFQNEAQLEKSRLLSDRFSAERPKGSFSTLEIQRTEQGDSAMYLCASSPYGQGGETQYFGPGTRLLVL.

The chain joins TRBV20-1 to TRBJ1-1; 7 bases align to TRBD1. With 3 bases clipped from V and 5 bases from J, the junction kept 9 bases outside the gene matches. The CDR3 covers 14 residues. Germline assignment: CDR1 DFQATT and CDR2 SNEGSKA (reference sequence). The DNA of the CDR3 is TGCAGTGCTAGGAGACAGGGACGAAAGACTGAAGCTTTCTTT. Amino acid sequence: CSARRQGRKTEAFF.

This clonotype was picked up many times. The chain combines TRBV12-3 or TRBV12-4 with TRBJ1-2; D not certain. Between the trimmed V and J ends, which lost 4 bases and 4 bases, there was a span of 10 bases. This CDR3 comprises 13 residues. In DNA form, the CDR3 reads TGTGCCAGCAGTTCCCGGGCGGGCTATGGCTACACCTTC. Its translation: CASSSRAGYGYTF.

This clonotype has a count of ten or more. V and J are TRBV28 and TRBJ1-2; D perhaps matches TRBD1 (5 bases). This CDR3 is 13 amino acids long. The ends were cut back, 6 bases at V and 5 bases at J, with 13 bases in the middle. Germline V gives CDR1 MDHEN, CDR2 SYDVKM. CDR3 bases: TGTGCCAGCAGCCGAAGGGGCGTTTATGGCTACACCTTC. This translates into CASSRRGVYGYTF.

This clonotype was found many times. The rearrangement joins TRBV6-5 to TRBJ2-2; 8 bases align to TRBD1. CDR1 and CDR2 from the germline V gene are MNHEY and SVGAGI. The trim removed 2 bases at V and 5 bases at J, leaving 10 bases unmatched. This CDR3 is built from 17 residues. CDR3 loop: CASSYPGQGLGTGELFF. The CDR3 coding sequence is TGTGCCAGCAGTTACCCTGGACAGGGTTTAGGGACCGGGGAGCTGTTTTTT.

This clonotype was seen at least ten times. One junction end does not reproduce the germline sequence, and a read error may be involved. The rearrangement uses TRBV20-1 and TRBJ2-5; D not certain. CDR3 length: 11 residues. Germline V CDR1 and CDR2: DFQATT, SNEGSKA (reference sequence). CDR3 amino acids: CSAGPAETQCF. The CDR3 DNA is TGCAGTGCGGGCCCGGCGGAGACCCAGTGCTTC.

This clonotype was observed many times. The genes are TRBV18 and TRBJ2-7; the match to TRBD1 covers 10 bases. The CDR3 sequence is 14 residues long. V trimming: 4 bases; J trimming: 3 bases; junction bases outside the gene matches: 3. The germline V gene has CDR1 KGHSH and CDR2 LQKENI. The CDR3 spells CASSLGTGVYEQYF. CDR3 coding DNA: TGTGCCAGCTCACTCGGGACAGGGGTCTACGAGCAGTACTTC.

This clonotype showed up many times. J is TRBJ1-5 and V is TRBV30; no definite D call. Deletions cut 5 bases from V and 7 bases from J, with 12 bases between. Germline CDR1 and CDR2: GTSNPN and SVGIG (reference sequence). CDR3 length equals 12 residues. Here the CDR3 reads CAWQNPGQPQHF. In DNA, the CDR3 is TGTGCCTGGCAGAATCCCGGCCAGCCCCAGCATTTT.

The rearrangement uses TRBV28 and TRBJ2-7; TRBD1 agrees at 9 bases. CDR1 and CDR2 (germline): MDHEN, SYDVKM. The junction had 6 bases not matched to a gene; V was cut back by 6 bases and J by 6 bases. This CDR3 comprises 13 residues. This CDR3 is CASSGTGWGEQYF. The CDR3 nucleotides are TGTGCCAGCAGCGGGACAGGGTGGGGCGAGCAGTACTTC.

This clonotype occurred many times. The V call is TRBV27, the J call TRBJ1-5; 8 bases agree with TRBD1. Germline assignment: CDR1 MNHEY and CDR2 SMNVEV (reference sequence). The CDR3 is 16 amino acids. Trimming took 6 bases from V and 5 from J; bases not matched to a gene: 12. DNA of the CDR3: TGTGCCAGCAGCCCGTTGCCAGGGGGCTTCGATCAGCCCCAGCATTTT. Translation: CASSPLPGGFDQPQHF.

This clonotype occurred many times. The chain combines TRBV6-5 with TRBJ1-5; weak D call: TRBD1 (5 bases). The CDR3 runs to 15 residues. V was trimmed by 1 base and J by 6 bases, leaving 13 bases between them. Looked up from germline, CDR1 is MNHEY and CDR2 is SVGAGI. CDR3 sequence reads: CASSYLARGSQPQHF. The CDR3 DNA reads as TGTGCCAGCAGTTACTTAGCAAGGGGATCTCAGCCCCAGCATTTT.

In its sample, this clonotype was seen a few times. The chain is built from TRBV29-1 and TRBJ2-1; the D gene is possibly TRBD2 (6 bases). Trimming removed 3 bases at V and 9 bases at J, with 15 bases between. The germline V gene has CDR1 SQVTM and CDR2 ANQGSEA. The CDR3 covers 13 residues. CDR3 in DNA: TGCAGCGTTGATACTGGAGGAGGGAGTGAGCAGTTCTTC. It yields the protein CSVDTGGGSEQFF.

This clonotype showed up just a few times. The chain joins TRBV4-1 to TRBJ1-5; 7 bases fit TRBD1. Germline V gene data show CDR1 as MGHRA and CDR2 as YSYEKL. The CDR3 is 17 amino acids. The ends lost 0 bases at V and 0 bases at J; junction bases unmatched: 5. The CDR3 DNA reads as TGCGCCAGCAGCCAAGAGGGGACAGTCTATAGCAATCAGCCCCAGCATTTT. Its protein is CASSQEGTVYSNQPQHF.

In its sample, this clonotype was seen a few times. The CDR3 DNA reads TGTGCCACCAGTGATGGGGCAGACTACACAGATACGCAGTATTTT. Its translation is CATSDGADYTDTQYF. This chain joins TRBV24-1 and TRBJ2-3; D is tentatively TRBD1 or TRBD2 (5 bases each). In germline, CDR1 is KGHDR, CDR2 SFDVKD. This CDR3 contains 15 residues. The V and J ends lost 3 bases and 2 bases respectively, with 11 bases between them.

This clonotype was observed at least ten times. This chain connects TRBV7-3 to TRBJ1-1, with D possibly being TRBD1 (6 bases). This CDR3 spans 18 amino acids. V lost 2 bases and J lost 0, with 19 bases in between. In germline, CDR1 is SGHTA, CDR2 FQGTGA. CDR3 sequence reads: CASSLYDRPPNMNTEAFF. CDR3 nucleotide sequence: TGTGCCAGCAGCTTATATGACAGGCCCCCCAACATGAACACTGAAGCTTTCTTT.

This clonotype has ten or more counts. The chain uses TRBV7-8 and TRBJ2-5; unclear D gene. V was shortened by 5 bases and J by 5 bases, with 12 bases between the two germline ends. Germline V gene data show CDR1 as SGHVS and CDR2 as FQNEAQ. This CDR3 has 13 amino acids. In nucleotides, the CDR3 is TGTGCCAGCAGCCCTCCGGGCAGGGAGACCCAGTACTTC. This translates into CASSPPGRETQYF.

This clonotype has a handful of counts. The chain uses TRBV6-5 and TRBJ1-5; 9 positions agree with TRBD1. The V gene's germline CDR1 is MNHEY and CDR2 SVGAGI. J lost 3 bases, V lost 7 bases, and 7 bases had no gene match. The CDR3 extends over 15 amino acids. The CDR3 DNA sequence: TGTGCCAGCATTTTGACAGGGGGATTCAATCAGCCCCAGCATTTT. This codes for CASILTGGFNQPQHF.

This clonotype was recorded at least ten times. V is TRBV12-3 or TRBV12-4 and J is TRBJ2-4; a weak D match, TRBD1 (5 bases). This CDR3 has 16 amino acids. Trimming shortened V by 5 bases and J by 3 bases, and 17 bases separated the two germline ends. This CDR3 is CASSPGDRLDKNIQYF. CDR3 DNA: TGTGCCAGCAGTCCCGGAGACAGACTCGACAAAAACATTCAGTACTTC.

This clonotype was picked up many times. The chain joins TRBV20-1 to TRBJ1-2; the match to TRBD1 covers 8 bases. This CDR3 has 12 residues. Germline V gene data show CDR1 as DFQATT and CDR2 as SNEGSKA (reference sequence). V dropped 6 bases and J dropped 8; count of bases not matched to a gene: 8. CDR3: CSADRGGEGYTF. For the CDR3, the DNA is TGCAGTGCAGACAGGGGCGGTGAAGGCTACACCTTC.

This clonotype was counted only a few times. The chain's CDR3 is CASSLGRQLQYF. The CDR3 DNA reads TGCGCCAGCAGCTTGGGGCGACAGTTGCAGTACTTC. This chain uses TRBV5-1 with TRBJ2-7; TRBD1 is a possible D gene (5 bases). This CDR3 contains 12 residues. V was trimmed by 0 bases and J by 9 bases, leaving 10 bases between them. CDR1 and CDR2 (germline): SGHRS, YFSETQ.